What follows are 10 T cell receptor beta chains derived from one specimen sequenced in a study of blood T cell repertoires in COVID-19. Sequenced by immunoSEQ multiplex PCR; TCRdb stores in-frame clones only, minus some. The data show about 88,000 clones, about 89% seen once. The specimen sequenced was peripheral blood. Every receptor here comes from a human donor with active COVID-19. The donor label of this sample is uncertain.

Of note for this clone: This sample also contains other DNA sequences that code for the same CDR3. The CDR3 DNA is TGTGCCAGCAGCGCAGACAGTTATGGCTACACCTTC. Protein sequence: CASSADSYGYTF. The chain employs TRBV9 and TRBJ1-2; D is possibly TRBD1 (5 bases). CDR1 SGDLS and CDR2 YYNGEE come from the germline V gene. This CDR3 has 12 residues. V lost 3 bases and J 5 bases, leaving 8 bases between the germline ends.

The chain has TRBV28 and TRBJ2-7; 7 bases fit TRBD1. This CDR3 contains 16 residues. Per the germline V gene, CDR1 is MDHEN and CDR2 is SYDVKM. J lost 4 bases, V lost 5 bases, and 14 bases had no gene match. This CDR3 is CASSLRPGQINYEQYF. CDR3 coding DNA: TGTGCCAGCAGTCTTAGACCGGGACAGATAAATTACGAGCAGTACTTC.

V is TRBV25-1 and J is TRBJ2-5; perhaps TRBD1 as D (6 bases). Germline CDR1 reads MGHDK; CDR2 reads SYGVNS. Trimming took 2 bases from V and 3 from J, leaving 7 bases between them. CDR3 length: 13 amino acids. CDR3 amino acids: CASSEAGEETQYF. The CDR3 nucleotides read TGTGCCAGCAGTGAAGCAGGGGAAGAGACCCAGTACTTC.

This rearrangement joins TRBV6-5 to TRBJ1-5, with 9 bases matching TRBD1. V gave up 6 bases and J gave up 2 bases; unmatched junction bases: 5. The CDR3 is 15 residues long. Germline CDR1 and CDR2: MNHEY and SVGAGI. Written as DNA, the CDR3 is TGTGCCAGCAGAAGGGACAGGGAAGGCAATCAGCCCCAGCATTTT. It specifies CASRRDREGNQPQHF.

This chain uses TRBV20-1 with TRBJ2-1; D might be TRBD1 (6 bases). The CDR3 loop spans 13 amino acids. Per the germline V gene, CDR1 is DFQATT and CDR2 is SNEGSKA (reference sequence). Trimming removed 3 bases from V and 8 bases from J, with 14 bases in between. The CDR3 loop reads CSASRGFRDEQFF. In DNA, the CDR3 is TGCAGTGCTAGTAGGGGGTTTAGAGATGAGCAGTTCTTC.

CDR3: CASSRGFYGYTF. DNA of the CDR3: TGTGCCAGCAGTCGGGGTTTTTATGGCTACACCTTC. The chain has TRBV6-5 and TRBJ1-2, with D unclear. The length of the CDR3 is 12 residues. Germline V lookup: CDR1 MNHEY, CDR2 SVGAGI. Trimming removed 5 bases at V and 5 bases at J, with 9 bases between.

This chain connects TRBV11-3 to TRBJ2-1; 7 positions agree with TRBD2. CDR1 SGHNT and CDR2 YENEEA come from the germline V gene. Losses at the gene ends were 1 base for V and 7 bases for J; bases not matched to a gene: 4. This CDR3 has 14 amino acids. The CDR3 loop reads CASSLGGGGNEQFF. DNA for the CDR3: TGTGCCAGCAGCTTAGGGGGGGGAGGGAATGAGCAGTTCTTC.

The chain couples TRBV7-3 to TRBJ2-1; 7 nucleotides line up with TRBD1. This CDR3 contains 15 residues. Germline CDR1 reads SGHTA; CDR2 reads FQGTGA. J lost 0 bases, V lost 5 bases, and 4 bases had no gene match. In DNA form, the CDR3 reads TGTGCCAGCAGCCCACAGGGGAGCTCCTACAATGAGCAGTTCTTC. Translation gives CASSPQGSSYNEQFF.

The chain recombines TRBV7-2 with TRBJ1-3, with D hard to call. V lost 0 bases and J lost 2, with 11 bases in between. The CDR3 extends over 16 amino acids. The V gene's germline CDR1 is SGHTA and CDR2 FQGNSA. This chain's CDR3 is CASSLAALGAGNTIYF. The CDR3 nucleotides are TGTGCCAGCAGCTTAGCGGCCCTAGGTGCTGGAAACACCATATATTTT.

The chain employs TRBV13 and TRBJ2-3, with D possibly matching TRBD1 (5 bases). The CDR3 loop spans 16 amino acids. V gave up 0 bases and J gave up 0 bases, with 10 bases separating them. Germline V gives CDR1 PRHDT, CDR2 FYEKMQ (reference sequence). The CDR3 sequence: CASSLGPGLSTDTQYF. DNA for the CDR3: TGTGCCAGCAGCTTAGGCCCAGGGCTCAGCACAGATACGCAGTATTTT.